In its sample, the clone carrying this T cell receptor (beta chain) was seen once. Its antigen is not known. From germline, CDR1 is SNHLY and CDR2 FYNNEI. This CDR3 comprises 14 residues. V lost 6 bases and J lost 1, with 11 bases in between. The source of the sample is a study of shared clonotypes between healthy human individuals. Across the whole study: Donors had three CD4 naive, three CD4 memory, two CD8 naive and one CD8 memory plate apiece. Study findings and constraints: An expected dependence of interdonor clonotype sharing on sequencing depth was noted.

Several immunoSEQ plates received, in even portions, the genomic DNA of each subset. Some clones are missing from TCRdb's copy, which holds only in-frame ones; the method was immunoSEQ multiplex PCR. The repertoire has around 2.5 million clones, roughly 93% of them found once; the top ten carry 0.36%. The chain has TRBV2 and TRBJ2-3; possibly TRBD1 or TRBD2 for D (5 bases each). The sample consisted of naive CD4+ T cells from PBMCs. The subset was: CD45RA+ positively selected. The TCR was taken from a man aged 18 to 30 in good health. Some clones in this sample may be carry-over from other donors' samples. The CDR3 spells CASRDGAGTDTQYF. The CDR3 DNA is TGTGCCAGCAGGGACGGGGCCGGCACAGATACGCAGTATTTT.